Sequencing of this T cell receptor beta chain was carried out in a study of CD8+CD57+ T cells in acquired aplastic anemia. By flow cytometry, patients selected for sequencing had shown an expansion of CD8+CD57+ cells. Profiling of TCR beta VDJ combinations and CDR3 sequences used genomic DNA as template. Via MiXCR, TCRdb re-called the reads, giving one row per CDR3 protein. The data show 180,000 or so distinct CDR3 sequences, with less than 50% seen just once and under 2% held by the top ten. V lost 5 bases to trimming and J lost 10 bases, with 9 bases between them. CDR3 length: 12 amino acids. Germline-derived CDR1 and CDR2 are LNHDA and SQIVND (reference sequence). This clonotype has a single count.

The chain couples TRBV19 to TRBJ1-6; D gene unclear. Material: sorted CD4+, CD8+, or CD8+CD57+ T cells (not recorded which) from PBMCs. This receptor was identified in a human donor with aplastic anemia. The CDR3 coding sequence is TGTGCCAGTAGTGATTACACCTCACCCCTCCACTTT. Encoded protein: CASSDYTSPLHF.